Reported below is one T cell receptor (beta chain). This clone was found once. Its binding antigen is unknown. No base-level quality is on record; no much larger clone is a single base apart. Library method: the immunoSEQ multiplex PCR assay. TCRdb obtained this table from immuneACCESS and retained in-frame rearrangements with V and J assigned. These tables miss some clones; where compared with another copy, unresolved V genes account for less than half of the shortfall, and the remainder is unexplained. The sample table shows approximately 11,000 clones, and roughly 91% are seen once. Clones ranked in the top ten supply less than 4% of the sample. Trimming accounts for 5 bases at V and 2 bases at J, while the number of junction bases matched to no gene is 4. For CDR1 and CDR2, the germline V gene lists LGHNT and FRNRAP. The CDR3 covers 16 residues, taking in both the cysteine and the phenylalanine. Only the CDR3 region is kept as DNA, spanning 48 bases read in frame from base 1.

The sample is drawn from a study of tumor T cells in aggressive B-cell lymphoma (dated by TCRdb to between 2016 and 2019). The origin of this receptor is an adult with diffuse large B cell lymphoma. Recombination connected TRBV12-5 to TRBJ2-6, with 9 middle bases fitting TRBD1. The specimen sequenced was tumor tissue. Here the CDR3 is given as CASGPGQGTGANVLTF. The DNA sequence reads TGTGCTAGTGGTCCTGGACAGGGGACTGGGGCCAACGTCCTGACTTTC.